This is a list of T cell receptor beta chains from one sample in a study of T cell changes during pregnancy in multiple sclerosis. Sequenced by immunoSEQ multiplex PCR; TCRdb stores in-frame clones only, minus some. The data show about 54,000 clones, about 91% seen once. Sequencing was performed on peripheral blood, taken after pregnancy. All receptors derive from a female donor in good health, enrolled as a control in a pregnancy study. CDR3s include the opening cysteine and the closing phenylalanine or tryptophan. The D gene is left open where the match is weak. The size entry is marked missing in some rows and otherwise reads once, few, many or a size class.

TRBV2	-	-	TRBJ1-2	CASSADSTGYGYTF	TGTGCCAGCAGTGCGGACAGTACGGGCTATGGCTACACCTTC
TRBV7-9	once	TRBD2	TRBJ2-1	CASSLAAGPYNEQFF	TGTGCCAGCAGCTTAGCAGCGGGGCCATACAATGAGCAGTTCTTC
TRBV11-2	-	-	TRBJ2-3	CASSLISWALSTDTQYF	TGTGCCAGCAGCTTAATCTCTTGGGCTCTAAGCACAGATACGCAGTATTTT
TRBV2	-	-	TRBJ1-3	CASRSGLFSGNTIYF	TGTGCCAGCAGATCTGGACTTTTCTCTGGAAACACCATATATTTT
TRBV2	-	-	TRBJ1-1	CASRLGGVGTEAFF	TGTGCCAGCAGGCTGGGGGGGGTCGGCACTGAAGCTTTCTTT
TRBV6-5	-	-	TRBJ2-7	CASSYGGGVSSYEQYF	TGTGCCAGCAGTTACGGTGGCGGAGTGTCTTCCTACGAGCAGTACTTC
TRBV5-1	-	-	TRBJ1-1	CASSLRIDGYREAFF	TGCGCCAGCAGCTTACGGATAGATGGGTACAGGGAAGCTTTCTTT
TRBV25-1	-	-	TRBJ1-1	CASSEVRGDPVTEAFF	TGTGCCAGCAGTGAGGTCCGGGGGGACCCAGTGACTGAAGCTTTCTTT
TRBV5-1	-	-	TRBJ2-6	CASRDGSLGGANVLTF	TGCGCCAGCAGGGACGGGAGCCTCGGGGGGGCCAACGTCCTGACTTTC
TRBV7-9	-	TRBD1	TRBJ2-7	CASSLDGTGVNEQYF	TGTGCCAGCAGCTTAGACGGGACAGGGGTCAACGAGCAGTACTTC
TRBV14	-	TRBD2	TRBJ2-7	CASTQGGALPGQYF	TGTGCCAGCACCCAGGGAGGGGCGCTGCCAGGGCAGTACTTC
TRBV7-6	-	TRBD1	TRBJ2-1	CASSSTGTHNEQFF	TGTGCCAGCAGCTCGACAGGGACCCACAATGAGCAGTTCTTC
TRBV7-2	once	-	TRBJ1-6	CASSLVEGNSPLHF	TGTGCCAGCAGCTTAGTGGAGGGTAATTCACCCCTCCACTTT
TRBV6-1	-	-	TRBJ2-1	CASRSDSSNEQFF	TGTGCCAGCAGGTCTGACAGTTCCAATGAGCAGTTCTTC
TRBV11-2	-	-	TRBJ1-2	CASSLERRLNYGYTF	TGTGCCAGCAGCTTAGAAAGAAGACTAAACTATGGCTACACCTTC
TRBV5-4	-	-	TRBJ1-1	CASSLRGASTEAFF	TGTGCCAGCAGCCTGCGCGGGGCCTCCACTGAAGCTTTCTTT
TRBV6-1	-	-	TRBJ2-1	CASSEGQGSIDEQFF	TGTGCCAGCAGTGAAGGGCAGGGTAGTATCGATGAGCAGTTCTTC
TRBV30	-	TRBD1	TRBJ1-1	CAWSTGGRGAFF	TGTGCCTGGTCTACAGGGGGCAGAGGGGCTTTCTTT
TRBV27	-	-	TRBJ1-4	CASNRQAPNEKLFF	TGTGCCAGCAACCGACAGGCTCCTAATGAAAAACTGTTTTTT
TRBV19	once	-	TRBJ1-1	CASSRGGRSRMNTEAFF	TGTGCCAGTAGTAGGGGGGGACGGAGCCGCATGAACACTGAAGCTTTCTTT
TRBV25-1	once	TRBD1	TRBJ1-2	CASSEYPSGRGNGYTF	TGTGCCAGCAGTGAATATCCTTCGGGCAGGGGGAATGGCTACACCTTC
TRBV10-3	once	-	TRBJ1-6	CAISESSGEGSLHF	TGTGCCATCAGTGAGTCGAGCGGGGAGGGATCCCTCCACTTT
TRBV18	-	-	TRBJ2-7	CASSPLQGNLYEQYF	TGTGCCAGCTCACCTCTTCAGGGCAACCTCTACGAGCAGTACTTC
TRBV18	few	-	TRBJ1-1	CASSPQGTEAFF	TGTGCCAGCTCACCCCAGGGCACTGAAGCTTTCTTT
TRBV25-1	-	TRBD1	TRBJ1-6	CASSTRSSGTAYSPLHF	TGTGCCAGCAGTACGAGGAGTTCGGGGACAGCATATTCACCCCTCCACTTT
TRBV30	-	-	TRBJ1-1	CAWTGPMNTEAFF	TGTGCCTGGACTGGTCCTATGAACACTGAAGCTTTCTTT
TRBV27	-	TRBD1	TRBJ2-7	CASSGTGTTYEQYF	TGTGCCAGCAGTGGGACAGGGACGACCTACGAGCAGTACTTC
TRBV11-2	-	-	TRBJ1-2	CASSLDYRVAKYGYTF	TGTGCCAGCAGCTTAGACTACAGGGTAGCTAAGTATGGCTACACCTTC
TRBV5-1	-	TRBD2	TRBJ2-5	CASSLQRGEGTQYF	TGCGCCAGCAGCTTACAGCGGGGGGAAGGGACCCAGTACTTC
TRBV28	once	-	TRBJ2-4	CASSFPGKNIQYF	TGTGCCAGCAGTTTTCCGGGGAAAAACATTCAGTACTTC
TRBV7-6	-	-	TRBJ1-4	CASSRTATNEKLFF	TGTGCCAGCAGCCGGACAGCAACTAATGAAAAACTGTTTTTT
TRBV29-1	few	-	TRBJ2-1	CSVRRDYNEQFF	TGCAGCGTCAGGAGGGACTACAATGAGCAGTTCTTC
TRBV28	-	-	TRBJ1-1	CASSGTGRVIPNEAFF	TGTGCCAGCAGTGGAACAGGGAGGGTAATACCAAATGAAGCTTTCTTT
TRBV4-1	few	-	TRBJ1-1	CASSQELANTEAFF	TGCGCCAGCAGCCAAGAGTTGGCGAACACTGAAGCTTTCTTT
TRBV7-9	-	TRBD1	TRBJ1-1	CASIPPGTGSLNTEAFF	TGTGCCAGCATCCCCCCGGGGACAGGGAGTTTGAACACTGAAGCTTTCTTT
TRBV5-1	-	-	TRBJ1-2	CASRYTDTSYGYTF	TGCGCCAGCAGGTATACCGACACGTCCTATGGCTACACCTTC
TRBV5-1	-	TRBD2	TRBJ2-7	CASSLEAGEVGEQYF	TGCGCCAGCAGCTTGGAGGCGGGAGAGGTGGGCGAGCAGTACTTC
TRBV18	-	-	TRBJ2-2	CASSPAGRLNAGELFF	TGTGCCAGCTCACCAGCGGGAAGGTTGAATGCCGGGGAGCTGTTTTTT
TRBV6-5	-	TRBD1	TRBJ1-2	CASRRGQLLNYGYTF	TGTGCCAGCAGGAGGGGACAGCTTCTTAACTATGGCTACACCTTC
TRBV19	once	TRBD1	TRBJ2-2	CASTGTGGNTGELFF	TGTGCCAGTACCGGGACAGGGGGGAACACCGGGGAGCTGTTTTTT
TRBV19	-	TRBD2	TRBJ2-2	CASSMRTSGTGELFF	TGTGCCAGTAGTATGAGGACTAGTGGGACCGGGGAGCTGTTTTTT
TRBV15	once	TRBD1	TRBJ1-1	CATSRGQGADTEAFF	TGTGCCACCAGCAGAGGACAGGGGGCGGACACTGAAGCTTTCTTT
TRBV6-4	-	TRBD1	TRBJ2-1	CASRGVGQGAGNEQFF	TGTGCCAGCAGAGGGGTCGGACAGGGGGCTGGTAATGAGCAGTTCTTC
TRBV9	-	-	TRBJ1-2	CASSSTNYGYTF	TGTGCCAGCAGCTCTACTAACTATGGCTACACCTTC
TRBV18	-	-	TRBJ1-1	CASSPDRTNTEAFF	TGTGCCAGCTCACCGGACAGAACGAACACTGAAGCTTTCTTT
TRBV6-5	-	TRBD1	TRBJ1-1	CASSYSAGQGAAEAFF	TGTGCCAGCAGTTACTCGGCGGGACAGGGGGCCGCTGAAGCTTTCTTT
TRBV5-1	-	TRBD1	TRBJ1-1	CASSPTGARNTEAFF	TGCGCCAGCAGCCCGACAGGGGCCCGAAACACTGAAGCTTTCTTT